This is a list of T cell receptor beta chains from one sample in a study of shared clonotypes between healthy human individuals. Profiled with immunoSEQ multiplex PCR; TCRdb holds only in-frame clones, not every one. This table has more than 2 million clones, 90% to 95% appearing once. Sequenced input: naive CD4+ T cells sorted from blood. The source is a man aged 18 to 30 in good health. CDR3s include the opening cysteine and the closing phenylalanine or tryptophan. The D gene is left open where the match is weak. Part of the rows lack a size; the others show once, few, many or a class for expanded clones.

V gene	clone size	J gene	D gene	CDR3 protein	CDR3 DNA
TRBV2	NA	TRBJ2-2	TRBD1	CASSFRDRNTGELFF	TGTGCCAGCAGTTTCCGGGACAGGAACACCGGGGAGCTGTTTTTT
TRBV11-2	NA	TRBJ2-2	TRBD2	CASSLGLATTGELFF	TGTGCCAGCAGCTTGGGACTAGCAACCACCGGGGAGCTGTTTTTT
TRBV2	NA	TRBJ2-7	TRBD2	CASGTSGTLTSYEQYF	TGTGCCAGTGGGACTAGCGGGACTCTTACCTCCTACGAGCAGTACTTC
TRBV10-2	NA	TRBJ1-5	NA	CASSPSGYDQPQHF	TGCGCCAGCAGCCCTTCAGGGTACGATCAGCCCCAGCATTTT
TRBV7-8	NA	TRBJ2-7	NA	CASSHILAGQIRAYEQYF	TGTGCCAGCAGCCATATACTCGCGGGACAGATCAGAGCCTACGAGCAGTACTTC
TRBV25-1	NA	TRBJ2-7	NA	CASSDRQAAYEQYF	TGTGCCAGCAGTGACCGTCAAGCTGCCTACGAGCAGTACTTC
TRBV5-1	NA	TRBJ2-5	TRBD2	CASSLARREGRETQYF	TGCGCCAGCAGCTTGGCCCGGCGGGAGGGCCGCGAGACCCAGTACTTC
TRBV30	NA	TRBJ1-2	NA	CAWSVGPYGYTF	TGTGCCTGGAGTGTGGGGCCCTATGGCTACACCTTC
TRBV6-5	once	TRBJ1-6	NA	CASSFEVRISPLHF	TGTGCCAGCAGTTTCGAGGTCCGTATTTCACCCCTCCACTTT
TRBV19	NA	TRBJ2-7	NA	CASSIGAGLTYEQYF	TGTGCCAGTAGTATAGGTGCGGGCTTAACCTACGAGCAGTACTTC
TRBV5-6	NA	TRBJ2-1	NA	CASSLTSTDEQFF	TGTGCCAGCAGCTTGACTAGTACGGATGAGCAGTTCTTC
TRBV7-2	NA	TRBJ1-3	TRBD1	CASSERTGGFGNTIYF	TGTGCCAGCAGCGAGAGGACAGGGGGCTTTGGAAACACCATATATTTT
TRBV30	NA	TRBJ1-1	NA	CAWNPGRENTEAFF	TGTGCCTGGAACCCAGGGAGAGAGAACACTGAAGCTTTCTTT
TRBV7-9	NA	TRBJ1-1	NA	CGHSGTSNTEAFF	TGTGGTCACTCCGGGACCTCGAACACTGAAGCTTTCTTT
TRBV18	NA	TRBJ1-1	TRBD1	CASSPGTGLAAFF	TGTGCCAGCTCACCAGGGACAGGACTCGCGGCTTTCTTT
TRBV2	NA	TRBJ2-2	NA	CASSEGNTGELFF	TGTGCCAGCAGCGAAGGGAACACCGGGGAGCTGTTTTTT
TRBV6-6	once	TRBJ1-2	NA	CASREEYGYTF	TGTGCCAGCAGGGAGGAGTATGGCTACACCTTC
TRBV6-1	NA	TRBJ2-7	NA	CASSAGRISSYEQYF	TGTGCCAGCAGTGCGGGGCGGATCAGTTCCTACGAGCAGTACTTC
TRBV7-8	NA	TRBJ2-7	NA	CASSLGKSYEQYF	TGTGCCAGCAGCTTAGGGAAAAGTTACGAGCAGTACTTC
TRBV11-2	NA	TRBJ1-1	NA	CASSLQGMNTEAFF	TGTGCCAGCAGCTTACAGGGAATGAACACTGAAGCTTTCTTT
TRBV19	NA	TRBJ1-2	NA	CATEDPTNYGYTF	TGTGCCACAGAGGATCCGACTAACTATGGCTACACCTTC
TRBV14	NA	TRBJ1-1	NA	CASSEHPDTEAFF	TGTGCCAGCAGCGAACATCCGGACACTGAAGCTTTCTTT
TRBV28	many	TRBJ1-3	NA	CASSYHSASGNTIYF	TGTGCCAGCAGTTACCACAGCGCCTCTGGAAACACCATATATTTT
TRBV4-1	NA	TRBJ1-2	TRBD1	CASRQTTGGAYGYTF	TGCGCCAGCAGGCAGACGACAGGGGGCGCGTATGGCTACACCTTC
TRBV30	NA	TRBJ1-5	NA	CASTTDNSNQPQHF	TGTGCCTCCACGACCGATAATAGCAATCAGCCCCAGCATTTT
TRBV6-1	NA	TRBJ1-2	TRBD1	CASRSVRGPGGYTF	TGTGCCAGCAGATCTGTCAGGGGGCCGGGCGGCTACACCTTC
TRBV30	NA	TRBJ2-7	NA	CAWTQGPTYEQYF	TGTGCCTGGACGCAGGGGCCTACCTACGAGCAGTACTTC
TRBV11-2	once	TRBJ2-7	NA	CASSLEAYPYEQYF	TGTGCCAGCAGCTTGGAGGCATATCCCTACGAGCAGTACTTC
TRBV21-1	NA	TRBJ2-7	NA	CASSPPGDRGAEQYF	TGTGCCAGCAGCCCGCCGGGGGACAGGGGGGCCGAGCAGTACTTC
TRBV7-9	NA	TRBJ2-7	NA	CASSLVEGTYEQYF	TGTGCCAGCAGCCTTGTAGAGGGCACGTACGAGCAGTACTTC
TRBV2	NA	TRBJ1-3	NA	CASSERGGGNTIYF	TGTGCCAGCAGTGAAAGGGGTGGCGGAAACACCATATATTTT
TRBV7-9	NA	TRBJ2-7	NA	CASSLVLGEQYF	TGTGCCAGCAGCTTAGTATTGGGGGAGCAGTACTTC
TRBV5-6	NA	TRBJ2-1	TRBD2	CASSLGLTSYNEQFF	TGTGCCAGCAGCCTGGGACTAACCTCCTACAATGAGCAGTTCTTC
TRBV7-9	NA	TRBJ2-7	TRBD1	CASSLKVLTTGEYEQYF	TGTGCCAGCAGCTTGAAAGTCCTTACGACAGGGGAATACGAGCAGTACTTC
TRBV7-2	NA	TRBJ2-3	TRBD2	CASSSKLAGVADTQYF	TGTGCCAGCAGTTCCAAACTAGCGGGAGTAGCAGATACGCAGTATTTT
TRBV25-1	NA	TRBJ2-4	NA	CASSEGRNIQYF	TGTGCCAGCAGTGAAGGGAGAAACATTCAGTACTTC
TRBV11-2	NA	TRBJ1-5	NA	CASSLDGGQPQHF	TGTGCCAGCAGCTTAGATGGAGGCCAGCCCCAGCATTTT
TRBV28	NA	TRBJ2-3	NA	CASSLQAPDTQYF	TGTGCCAGCAGTTTGCAGGCTCCGGATACGCAGTATTTT
TRBV7-2	NA	TRBJ1-5	NA	CASSQGLSKSNQPQHF	TGTGCCAGCAGCCAGGGTCTAAGTAAAAGCAATCAGCCCCAGCATTTT
TRBV6-1	NA	TRBJ1-2	TRBD1	CASSRTGANYGYTF	TGTGCCAGCAGTCGGACAGGGGCCAACTATGGCTACACCTTC
TRBV28	NA	TRBJ1-3	NA	CASSFPDSTGNTIYF	TGTGCCAGCAGTTTCCCCGACAGCACTGGAAACACCATATATTTT
TRBV2	NA	TRBJ2-7	NA	CASSGGRSSYEQYF	TGTGCCAGCAGTGGTGGACGGTCCTCCTACGAGCAGTACTTC
TRBV6-1	NA	TRBJ1-2	TRBD1	CASGPGGIRSYTF	TGTGCCAGCGGCCCAGGGGGGATAAGGAGCTACACCTTC
TRBV6-6	NA	TRBJ1-3	NA	CASSYGVGGTGNTIYF	TGTGCCAGCAGTTACGGGGTAGGAGGAACTGGAAACACCATATATTTT
TRBV7-3	NA	TRBJ2-2	NA	CASSLRGPNTGELFF	TGTGCCAGCAGCTTGCGAGGCCCGAACACCGGGGAGCTGTTTTTT
TRBV7-9	NA	TRBJ2-7	TRBD1	CASSLSETGLHEQYF	TGTGCCAGCAGCCTCTCTGAGACAGGGCTCCACGAGCAGTACTTC
TRBV2	NA	TRBJ1-6	NA	CASSDTGSYNSPLHF	TGTGCCAGCAGTGATACAGGGTCCTATAATTCACCCCTCCACTTT
TRBV2	NA	TRBJ1-4	NA	CASSGGKGLEKLFF	TGTGCCAGCAGTGGGGGGAAAGGCCTAGAAAAACTGTTTTTT
TRBV25-1	NA	TRBJ1-1	TRBD1	CASSTDRGLQAFF	TGTGCCAGCAGTACTGACAGGGGGCTACAAGCTTTCTTT
TRBV6-5	NA	TRBJ1-2	NA	CASSYSKGGGIYGYTF	TGTGCCAGCAGTTACTCGAAGGGGGGAGGGATCTATGGCTACACCTTC
TRBV7-9	NA	TRBJ1-4	NA	CASSLRPNEKLFF	TGTGCCAGCAGCCTTCGACCCAATGAAAAACTGTTTTTT
TRBV28	NA	TRBJ1-2	NA	CASSFQGNYGYTF	TGTGCCAGCAGTTTTCAGGGGAACTATGGCTACACCTTC
TRBV28	NA	TRBJ2-5	TRBD1	CASSFGDRGETQYF	TGTGCCAGCAGTTTTGGTGACAGGGGAGAGACCCAGTACTTC
TRBV11-2	once	TRBJ2-7	TRBD1	CASGGTTGSYEQYF	TGTGCCAGCGGAGGTACGACAGGGTCCTACGAGCAGTACTTC
TRBV7-9	NA	TRBJ2-4	TRBD2	CASSLEPGTSGRALEF	TGTGCCAGCAGCTTAGAACCAGGGACTAGCGGGAGGGCCCTCGAATTC
TRBV19	NA	TRBJ1-6	NA	CASSIRHDNSPLHF	TGTGCCAGTAGTATCCGACACGATAATTCACCCCTCCACTTT
TRBV5-1	NA	TRBJ1-6	TRBD1	CASSVTGIDSPLHF	TGCGCCAGCAGCGTGACAGGGATAGATTCACCCCTCCACTTT
TRBV6-1	NA	TRBJ1-4	TRBD1	CASSDVAGGEKLFF	TGTGCCAGCAGTGATGTGGCAGGGGGTGAAAAACTGTTTTTT
TRBV5-3	NA	TRBJ2-7	NA	CARSLVSF	TGTGCCAGAAGCTTAGTCTCCTTC
TRBV11-2	NA	TRBJ2-1	TRBD2	CASSLVGRGGYNEQFF	TGTGCCAGCAGCTTAGTTGGGCGGGGGGGCTACAATGAGCAGTTCTTC